These T cell receptor beta chains were read from a single sample in a study of siplizumab effects on memory and regulatory T cells. Assay: immunoSEQ multiplex PCR; the TCRdb copy retains only in-frame clones and omits some. The table shows some 88,000 clones, with over 80% occurring only once. The sample consisted of CD4+ T cells sorted from blood. These receptors were taken from a human donor in good health. Each CDR3 is given with its conserved first and last residue. The D gene is left open where the match is weak. Size is omitted from some rows. Given values are once, few, many or a class for expanded clones.

v_gene,d_gene,j_gene,abundance,CDR3aa,CDR3nt
TRBV19,TRBD2,TRBJ2-3,.,CASSKGLAARPDTQYF,TGTGCCAGTAGTAAGGGACTAGCGGCCAGGCCAGATACGCAGTATTTT
TRBV19,TRBD1,TRBJ2-3,.,CASKQGAGRTDTQYF,TGTGCCAGCAAACAGGGGGCTGGAAGGACAGATACGCAGTATTTT
TRBV19,TRBD1,TRBJ1-1,.,CASSEYDRGTEAFF,TGTGCCAGTAGTGAATACGACAGGGGGACTGAAGCTTTCTTT
TRBV4-1,.,TRBJ1-3,.,CASSQDGRAGSFSGNTIYF,TGCGCCAGCAGCCAAGACGGTCGGGCAGGATCGTTCTCTGGAAACACCATATATTTT
TRBV28,.,TRBJ1-5,.,CASSSAHSNQPQHF,TGTGCCAGCAGTTCGGCTCATAGCAATCAGCCCCAGCATTTT
TRBV30,.,TRBJ1-4,.,CAWRHWRNEKLFF,TGTGCCTGGAGGCATTGGAGGAATGAAAAACTGTTTTTT
TRBV18,TRBD1,TRBJ1-4,.,CASSRTGGVLSTNEKLFF,TGTGCCAGCTCGAGGACAGGGGGCGTTCTGTCAACTAATGAAAAACTGTTTTTT
TRBV11-2,.,TRBJ1-5,.,CASSLAYLGRYSNQPQHF,TGTGCCAGCAGCTTAGCGTATTTGGGCCGCTATAGCAATCAGCCCCAGCATTTT
TRBV7-3,TRBD1,TRBJ2-2,.,CASRRTGETGELFF,TGTGCCAGCAGACGGACAGGGGAAACCGGGGAGCTGTTTTTT
TRBV4-1,TRBD2,TRBJ2-3,.,CASSQKGLAGGSDTQYF,TGCGCCAGCAGCCAAAAAGGACTAGCGGGAGGCTCAGATACGCAGTATTTT
TRBV18,TRBD2,TRBJ2-3,.,CASSPNLAASTDTQYF,TGTGCCAGCTCACCGAACCTAGCGGCTAGCACAGATACGCAGTATTTT
TRBV4-3,TRBD1,TRBJ1-2,.,CASSPGQGTYGYTF,TGCGCCAGCAGCCCGGGACAGGGGACCTATGGCTACACCTTC
TRBV4-1,TRBD1,TRBJ1-4,.,CASSQEGGGQRNEKLFF,TGCGCCAGCAGCCAAGAAGGGGGGGGACAGCGGAATGAAAAACTGTTTTTT
TRBV27,.,TRBJ2-7,.,CASSVSRVSYEQYF,TGTGCCAGCAGTGTCTCCAGGGTCTCCTACGAGCAGTACTTC
TRBV2,.,TRBJ1-1,.,CASSTPIGGVVEAFF,TGTGCCAGCAGTACCCCTATTGGGGGGGTCGTTGAAGCTTTCTTT
TRBV28,.,TRBJ2-4,.,CASSLSPSENIQYF,TGTGCCAGCAGTTTATCTCCTAGCGAGAACATTCAGTACTTC
TRBV7-9,TRBD2,TRBJ2-5,.,CASSPRVAGVGETQYF,TGTGCCAGCAGCCCCCGGGTAGCGGGAGTAGGGGAGACCCAGTACTTC
TRBV15,TRBD1,TRBJ1-5,.,CATSRDNRGNQPQHF,TGTGCCACCAGCAGAGACAACAGGGGTAATCAGCCCCAGCATTTT
TRBV7-8,.,TRBJ2-7,once,CASSLRRVPTYEQYF,TGTGCCAGCAGCCTGCGGCGGGTGCCCACCTACGAGCAGTACTTC
TRBV2,TRBD1,TRBJ1-1,once,CASSQQGRATEAFF,TGTGCCAGCAGCCAACAGGGGAGGGCCACTGAAGCTTTCTTT
TRBV11-2,.,TRBJ2-5,.,CASSPVGSQETQYF,TGTGCCAGCAGCCCCGTGGGGTCCCAAGAGACCCAGTACTTC
TRBV7-9,TRBD1,TRBJ1-5,.,CASSYGTAHQHF,TGTGCCAGCAGCTATGGGACAGCGCACCAGCATTTT
TRBV12-5,TRBD2,TRBJ2-3,once,CASGLADGLAGPTDTQYF,TGTGCTAGTGGTTTGGCGGACGGACTAGCGGGGCCCACAGATACGCAGTATTTT
TRBV30,TRBD2,TRBJ2-5,.,CAWSGGVRETQYF,TGTGCCTGGAGCGGGGGGGTAAGGGAGACCCAGTACTTC
TRBV28,TRBD1,TRBJ2-5,.,CATWTGGQETQYF,TGTGCCACCTGGACAGGGGGCCAAGAGACCCAGTACTTC
TRBV9,.,TRBJ2-7,.,CASSASGRDYEQYF,TGTGCCAGCAGCGCCTCAGGGCGGGATTACGAGCAGTACTTC
TRBV4-2,TRBD2,TRBJ2-3,.,CASSQGSSGSTDTQYF,TGTGCCAGCAGCCAAGGGAGTAGCGGGAGTACAGATACGCAGTATTTT
TRBV11-1,.,TRBJ2-3,.,CASSPVWVNTQYF,TGTGCCAGCAGCCCCGTATGGGTCAATACGCAGTATTTT
TRBV11-3,.,TRBJ2-3,.,CASSQRRQGRDTQYF,TGTGCCAGCAGCCAGCGGCGGCAGGGGCGGGATACGCAGTATTTT
TRBV4-3,TRBD1,TRBJ2-7,.,CASSLGTGEAYEQYF,TGCGCCAGCAGCCTAGGGACAGGGGAAGCCTACGAGCAGTACTTC
TRBV30,.,TRBJ1-3,once,CAWSVRRGTGNTIYF,TGTGCCTGGAGTGTCCGGAGGGGAACTGGAAACACCATATATTTT
TRBV5-1,.,TRBJ1-1,.,CASSEQVMNTEAFF,TGCGCCAGCAGCGAACAGGTCATGAACACTGAAGCTTTCTTT
TRBV5-1,.,TRBJ1-2,.,CASSPTDSSYGYTF,TGCGCCAGCAGCCCCACGGACAGCTCTTATGGCTACACCTTC
TRBV5-4,TRBD2,TRBJ2-7,.,CASSFETSGPYEQYF,TGTGCCAGCAGCTTTGAGACTAGCGGCCCCTACGAGCAGTACTTC
TRBV9,TRBD2,TRBJ2-2,.,CASSVGPAGDTGELFF,TGTGCCAGCAGCGTAGGGCCAGCGGGAGACACCGGGGAGCTGTTTTTT
TRBV5-1,.,TRBJ2-5,.,CASSRRPQGSQETQYF,TGCGCCAGCAGCCGGAGACCACAGGGCAGCCAAGAGACCCAGTACTTC